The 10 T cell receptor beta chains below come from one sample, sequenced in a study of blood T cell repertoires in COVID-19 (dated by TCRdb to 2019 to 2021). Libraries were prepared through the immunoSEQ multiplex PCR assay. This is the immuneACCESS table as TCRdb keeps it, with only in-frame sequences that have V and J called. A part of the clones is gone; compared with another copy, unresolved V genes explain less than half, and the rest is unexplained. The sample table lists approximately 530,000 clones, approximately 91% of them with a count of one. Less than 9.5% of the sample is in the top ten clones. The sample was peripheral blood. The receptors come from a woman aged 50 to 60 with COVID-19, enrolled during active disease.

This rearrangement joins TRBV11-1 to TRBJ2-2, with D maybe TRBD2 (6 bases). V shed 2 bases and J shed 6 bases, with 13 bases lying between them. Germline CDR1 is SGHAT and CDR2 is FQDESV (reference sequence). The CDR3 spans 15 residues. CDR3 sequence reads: CASSLSGREAGELFF. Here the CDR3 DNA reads TGTGCCAGCAGCTTAAGCGGCAGGGAGGCCGGGGAGCTGTTTTTT.

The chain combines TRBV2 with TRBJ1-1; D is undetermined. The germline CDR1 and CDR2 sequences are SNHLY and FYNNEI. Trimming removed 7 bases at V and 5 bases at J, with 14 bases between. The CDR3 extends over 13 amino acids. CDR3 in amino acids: CASKAAWRTEAFF. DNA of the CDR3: TGTGCCAGCAAGGCCGCCTGGAGGACTGAAGCTTTCTTT. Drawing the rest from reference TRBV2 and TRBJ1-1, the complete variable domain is EPEVTQTPSHQVTQMGQEVILRCVPISNHLYFYWYRQILGQKVEFLVSFYNNEISEKSEIFDDQFSVERPDGSNFTLKIRSTKLEDSAMYFCASKAAWRTEAFFGQGTRLTVV.

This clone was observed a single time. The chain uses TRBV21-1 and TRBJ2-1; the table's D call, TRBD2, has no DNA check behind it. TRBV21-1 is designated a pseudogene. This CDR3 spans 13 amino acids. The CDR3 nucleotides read TGTGCCAGCAGCAAAGGTGTAGCGGGGGGACGGTTCTTC. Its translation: CASSKGVAGGRFF.

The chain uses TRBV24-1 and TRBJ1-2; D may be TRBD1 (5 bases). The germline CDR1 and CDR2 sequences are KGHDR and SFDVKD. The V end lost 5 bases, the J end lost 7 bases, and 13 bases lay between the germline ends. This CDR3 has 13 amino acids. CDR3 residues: CATSGGGARGYTF. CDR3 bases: TGTGCCACCAGTGGCGGAGGGGCGCGTGGCTACACCTTC.

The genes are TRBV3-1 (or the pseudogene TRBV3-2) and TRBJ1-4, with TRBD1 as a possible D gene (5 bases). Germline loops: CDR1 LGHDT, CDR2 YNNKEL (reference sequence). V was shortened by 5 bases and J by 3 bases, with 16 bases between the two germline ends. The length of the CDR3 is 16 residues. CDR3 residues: CASSDRLTASNEKLFF. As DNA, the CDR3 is TGTGCCAGCAGCGACCGACTGACAGCCTCTAATGAAAAACTGTTTTTT.

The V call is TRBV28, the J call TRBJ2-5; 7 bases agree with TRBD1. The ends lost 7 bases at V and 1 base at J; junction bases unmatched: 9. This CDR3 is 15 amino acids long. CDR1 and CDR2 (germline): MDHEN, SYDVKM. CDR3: CASTTRDRAQETQYF. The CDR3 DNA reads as TGTGCCAGCACCACCCGAGACAGGGCCCAAGAGACCCAGTACTTC.

The CDR3 nucleotides are TGTGCCAGCAGCCTCTTCGGGGGGGAGGGCCACAATGAGCAGTTCTTC. This gives the protein CASSLFGGEGHNEQFF. The chain recombines TRBV11-3 with TRBJ2-1; TRBD2 agrees at 8 bases. The CDR3 runs to 16 residues. V shed 5 bases, J shed 5 bases, and the junction held 11 bases outside the gene matches. The germline gives CDR1 SGHNT, CDR2 YENEEA. Full variable domain (remainder filled in from reference TRBV11-3 and TRBJ2-1): EAGVVQSPRYKIIEKKQPVAFWCNPISGHNTLYWYLQNLGQGPELLIRYENEEAVDDSQLPKDRFSAERLKGVDSTLKIQPAELGDSAVYLCASSLFGGEGHNEQFFGPGTRLTVL.

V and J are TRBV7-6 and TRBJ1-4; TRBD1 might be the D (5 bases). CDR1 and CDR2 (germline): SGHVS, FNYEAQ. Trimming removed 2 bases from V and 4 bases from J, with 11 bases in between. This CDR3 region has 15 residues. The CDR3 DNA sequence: TGTGCCAGCAGCTTAATGGGGCTTGATAATGAAAAACTGTTTTTT. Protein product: CASSLMGLDNEKLFF.

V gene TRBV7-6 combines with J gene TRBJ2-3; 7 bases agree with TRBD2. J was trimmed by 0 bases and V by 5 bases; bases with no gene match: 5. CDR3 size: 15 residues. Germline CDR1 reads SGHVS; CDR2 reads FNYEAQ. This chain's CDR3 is CASSPFSGSTDTQYF. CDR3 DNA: TGTGCCAGCAGCCCTTTTAGCGGGAGCACAGATACGCAGTATTTT.

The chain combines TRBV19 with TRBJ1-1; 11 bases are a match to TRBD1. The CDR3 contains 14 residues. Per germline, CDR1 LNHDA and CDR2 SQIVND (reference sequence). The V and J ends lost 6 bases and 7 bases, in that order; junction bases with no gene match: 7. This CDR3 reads CASSSDRGHGEAFF. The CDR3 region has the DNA TGTGCCAGTAGCTCGGACAGGGGGCATGGTGAAGCTTTCTTT. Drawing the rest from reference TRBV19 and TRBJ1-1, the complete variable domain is DGGITQSPKYLFRKEGQNVTLSCEQNLNHDAMYWYRQDPGQGLRLIYYSQIVNDFQKGDIAEGYSVSREKKESFPLTVTSAQKNPTAFYLCASSSDRGHGEAFFGQGTRLTVV.